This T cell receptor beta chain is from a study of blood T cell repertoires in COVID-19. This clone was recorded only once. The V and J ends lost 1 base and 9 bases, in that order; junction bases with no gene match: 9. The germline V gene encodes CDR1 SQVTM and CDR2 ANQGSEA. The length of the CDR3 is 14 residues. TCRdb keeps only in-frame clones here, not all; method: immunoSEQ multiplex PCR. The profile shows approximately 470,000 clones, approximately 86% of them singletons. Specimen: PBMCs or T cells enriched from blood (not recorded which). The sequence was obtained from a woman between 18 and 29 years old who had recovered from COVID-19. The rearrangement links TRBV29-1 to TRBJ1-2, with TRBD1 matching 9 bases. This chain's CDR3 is CSVEAGTGTGCYTF. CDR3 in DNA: TGCAGCGTTGAAGCGGGGACAGGGACGGGATGCTACACCTTC.